This TCR beta chain is from a study of T-cell reconstitution after alpha-beta-depleted transplantation in children. General study points: Several patients had high TCRbeta diversity at day 60; it came from surviving recipient T cells and thymic progenitors. It was reported that alpha-beta T cells came from several hundred expanded graft clones (about two months after transplant).

CDR3 length equals 12 residues. Per the germline V gene, CDR1 is MDHEN and CDR2 is SYDVKM. The germline V and J ends were trimmed by 5 bases and 5 bases, with 9 bases remaining between them. The sample holds a few counts of this clonotype. Its antigen is not known. Researchers prepared the TCRbeta library using unique molecular identifiers, the study reports. TCRdb re-called the PCR reads with MiXCR, one entry per CDR3 protein. The sample has about 980,000 distinct CDR3 sequences; about 31% are singletons. The chain links TRBV28 to TRBJ1-1, with unresolved D. This specimen consisted of PBMCs, mostly from graft donor cells, obtained 360 days after TCRalphabeta/CD19-depleted stem cell transplant. The sequence came from a boy under three years old who had a stem cell transplant for SCID, so the T cells may come from the graft donor. CDR3 bases: TGTGCCAGCAGTGTCCGGCGGACTGAAGCTTTCTTT. Encoded protein: CASSVRRTEAFF.